This TCR beta chain was sequenced during a study of blood T cell repertoires in COVID-19. This table comes from immunoSEQ multiplex PCR, and its TCRdb copy is limited to in-frame clones, with some not included. Among about 170,000 clones listed, over 70% were seen once. The CDR3 covers 16 residues. The germline gives CDR1 KGHSH, CDR2 LQKENI. V lost 3 bases and J lost 1, with 13 bases in between. The J gene is TRBJ2-1, the V gene TRBV18; D remains ambiguous. The sample taken for sequencing was PBMCs or T cells enriched from blood (not recorded which). The clonotype was recovered from a woman aged 45-59 years in a cohort exposed to, infected with or recovered from COVID-19 (not recorded which). CDR3 in DNA: TGTGCCAGCTCACCGATATCTCCCGGGTCCTACAATGAGCAGTTCTTC. Translation: CASSPISPGSYNEQFF.